These T cell receptor beta chains were read from a single sample in a study of blood T cells in healthy people across ages. TCRdb called the 5' RACE reads again in MiXCR, with one record for every CDR3 protein. The sample has around 790,000 distinct CDR3 sequences; 40% to 50% are singletons. What was sequenced was blood. These receptors originate from a man aged 55 to 70 in good health. Each CDR3 is given with its conserved first and last residue. D genes are given only for firm matches. Clone size, where shown, is once, few, many, or a class for clones that have expanded.

clone size	D gene	CDR3 length	V gene	J gene	CDR3 DNA	CDR3 protein
few	TRBD1	12	TRBV6-5	TRBJ1-1	TGTGCCAGCAGTCCGGAGGGACAGCGAGCTTTCTTT	CASSPEGQRAFF
few	TRBD1	13	TRBV10-1	TRBJ1-6	TGCGCCAGCAGTGAACAGGGGTATTCACCCCTCCACTTT	CASSEQGYSPLHF
.	.	16	TRBV5-6	TRBJ2-5	TGTGCCAGCAGCTTGTGGGACAAGCGGTACCAAGAGACCCAGTACTTC	CASSLWDKRYQETQYF
.	.	12	TRBV15	TRBJ2-1	TGTGCCACCAGCAGAGCATACAGTGAGCAGTTCTTC	CATSRAYSEQFF
.	.	13	TRBV25-1	TRBJ1-2	TGTGCCAGCAGTGTGGAGGGAAGAGGGGGCTACACCTTC	CASSVEGRGGYTF
.	.	18	TRBV15	TRBJ1-5	TGTGCCACCACCGACACAATACAGCAATCGATCCCCCGTCAGCCCCAGCATTTT	CATTDTIQQSIPRQPQHF
.	.	14	TRBV15	TRBJ1-4	TGTGCCACCAGCAGAGAGAAGTTTTTTGAAAAACTGTTTTTT	CATSREKFFEKLFF
few	.	16	TRBV4-3	TRBJ1-2	TGCGCCAGCAGCCAAGAATATAATGTCCGCTCATCTGGCTACACCTTC	CASSQEYNVRSSGYTF
few	.	13	TRBV6-2/TRBV6-3	TRBJ2-3	TGTGCCAGCAGTTACGGAAGATCAGATACGCAGTATTTT	CASSYGRSDTQYF
few	.	16	TRBV4-3	TRBJ2-6	TGCGCCAGCAGCCAAGATTGGACAGCTGGGGCCAACGTCCTGACTTTC	CASSQDWTAGANVLTF
.	.	18	TRBV7-3	TRBJ2-3	TGTGCCAGCAGCCCTGTGTCGAGCGGGTCCGGGAACACAGATACGCAGTATTTT	CASSPVSSGSGNTDTQYF
few	.	12	TRBV10-3	TRBJ1-1	TGTGCCATCAGTGCGGCGAACACTGAAGCTTTCTTT	CAISAANTEAFF
.	.	16	TRBV29-1	TRBJ1-2	TGCAGCGTTGAAAGGCTCGGGGACTTAGCTAACTATGGCTACACCTTC	CSVERLGDLANYGYTF
.	.	14	TRBV29-1	TRBJ2-1	TGCAGCGTTGACGGGGGAAGTTCCTACAATGAGCAGTTCTTC	CSVDGGSSYNEQFF
.	.	12	TRBV20-1	TRBJ2-1	TGCAGTGCTAGTCTTCAGCACTACGAGCAGTTCTTC	CSASLQHYEQFF
many	.	12	TRBV7-2	TRBJ2-7	TGTGCCAGCAGCTTAGGGACCTACGAGCAGTACTTC	CASSLGTYEQYF
.	.	13	TRBV7-9	TRBJ2-1	TGTGCCAGCAGCTTTCAAGGGGACAATGAGCAGTTCTTC	CASSFQGDNEQFF
.	.	13	TRBV29-1	TRBJ1-1	TGCAGCCTCCAATCCGGGGCGATGGAACCCGCTTTCTTT	CSLQSGAMEPAFF
few	.	15	TRBV25-1	TRBJ2-6	TGTGCCAGCTCGGGCGAACTCTCTGGGGCCAACGTCCTGACTTTC	CASSGELSGANVLTF
.	.	13	TRBV6-1	TRBJ2-5	TGTGCCAGCATCTTATTTTTGGGAGAGACCCAGTACTTC	CASILFLGETQYF
.	TRBD1	14	TRBV5-6	TRBJ1-2	TGTGCCAGTAGCTATGGACAGGCGAACTATGGCTACACCTTC	CASSYGQANYGYTF
few	TRBD1	13	TRBV12-3/TRBV12-4	TRBJ1-2	TGTGCCAGCAGAGTGACAGGGGACTATGGCTACACCTTC	CASRVTGDYGYTF
.	TRBD1	17	TRBV2	TRBJ2-3	TGTGCCAGCAGTGATGAGGGACAGGAAAATTTCGCAGATACGCAGTATTTT	CASSDEGQENFADTQYF
few	.	14	TRBV7-9	TRBJ2-7	TGTGCCAGCAGCCCTACTGGGACCGGCTACGAGCAGTACTTC	CASSPTGTGYEQYF
.	.	13	TRBV9	TRBJ2-5	TGTGCCAGCAGCCCCCTCCCCATGGAGACCCAGTACTTC	CASSPLPMETQYF
few	.	14	TRBV6-2/TRBV6-3	TRBJ2-7	TGTGCCAGCAGTGGCGCCGGCACAGCCTACGAGCAGTACTTC	CASSGAGTAYEQYF
.	.	15	TRBV28	TRBJ2-1	TGTGCCAGCAGTGGGGGAAGGGGGGCCTACAATGAGCAGTTCTTC	CASSGGRGAYNEQFF
.	.	15	TRBV7-9	TRBJ2-4	TGTGCCAGCAGCTTAGACGGTGGGTTGGAGGCAGTTCAGTACTTC	CASSLDGGLEAVQYF
.	TRBD1	15	TRBV7-2	TRBJ2-3	TGTGCCAGCAGCCAAGAAGACAGGGCCACAGATACGCAGTATTTT	CASSQEDRATDTQYF
.	.	12	TRBV14	TRBJ2-7	TGTGCCAGCAGCCTTAAAAGGGATCGGCAGTACTTC	CASSLKRDRQYF
.	.	16	TRBV7-6	TRBJ2-1	TGTGCCAGCAGCTTATTGCCGGGCCCCTCGGCCAATGAGCAGTTCTTC	CASSLLPGPSANEQFF
.	TRBD1	13	TRBV28	TRBJ1-2	TGTGCCAGCAGGATGGGACAGAACTATGGCTACACCTTC	CASRMGQNYGYTF
few	TRBD1	18	TRBV25-1	TRBJ2-1	TGTGCCAGCAGTACACGGACAGGGGGCGCGGGGGATCACAATGAGCAGTTCTTC	CASSTRTGGAGDHNEQFF
.	.	12	TRBV6-6	TRBJ2-7	TGTGCCAGCAGACGGGACTTCAACGAGCAGTACTTC	CASRRDFNEQYF
.	.	16	TRBV11-3	TRBJ2-3	TGTGCCAGCAGCACTAGTGCTTTAGCACGGACAGATACGCAGTATTTT	CASSTSALARTDTQYF
few	TRBD1	16	TRBV6-1	TRBJ1-2	TGTGCCAGCAGTGAGGGCGGGACAGGGGGACGCTATGGCTACACCTTC	CASSEGGTGGRYGYTF
many	.	12	TRBV29-1	TRBJ2-7	TGCAGCGTTGGGGTGGCACCTTTGGAGCAGTACTTC	CSVGVAPLEQYF
few	TRBD1	16	TRBV7-2	TRBJ2-7	TGTGCCAGCAGCTCTTTAGGCCGGGACAGGGGCTACGAGCAGTACTTC	CASSSLGRDRGYEQYF
.	.	15	TRBV4-3	TRBJ2-4	TGCGCCAGCAGCCAAGTAGGCGCCGGTGAAAACATTCAGTACTTC	CASSQVGAGENIQYF
.	.	17	TRBV4-3	TRBJ1-1	TGCGCCAGCAGCCAAGGGTTATATGAGACAGTCAACACTGAAGCTTTCTTT	CASSQGLYETVNTEAFF
few	TRBD2	16	TRBV20-1	TRBJ2-5	TGCAGTGCTAGAGAGGAAAGCGGGGGGGTACAAGAGACCCAGTACTTC	CSAREESGGVQETQYF
.	TRBD1	17	TRBV18	TRBJ2-7	TGTGCCAGCTCACCCACTGTAGGGACAGGGGGTTCCTACGAGCAGTACTTC	CASSPTVGTGGSYEQYF
.	.	13	TRBV20-1	TRBJ2-5	TGCAGTGCTAGAGATCCGCCTATGGAAACCCAGTACTTC	CSARDPPMETQYF
.	TRBD1	15	TRBV7-2	TRBJ1-2	TGTGCCAGCAGAGAACCGGGACAGGGGATGGGAGGCTACACCTTC	CASREPGQGMGGYTF
.	TRBD1	14	TRBV6-2/TRBV6-3	TRBJ2-5	TGTGCCAGCACCCTAGGGCGACAGGGAGAGACCCAGTACTTC	CASTLGRQGETQYF
many	TRBD1	14	TRBV7-8	TRBJ2-5	TGTGCCAGCAGGCCCGCAGGGGGCAGGGAGACCCAGTACTTC	CASRPAGGRETQYF
.	TRBD2	14	TRBV9	TRBJ2-1	TGTGCCAGCAATCCGGGACTAGGGTACAATGAGCAGTTCTTC	CASNPGLGYNEQFF
.	.	17	TRBV12-3/TRBV12-4	TRBJ2-1	TGTGCCAGCAGTGCTTCACAGGGTGGGGTATACCCATACGAGCAGTTCTTC	CASSASQGGVYPYEQFF
.	.	13	TRBV3-1	TRBJ2-7	TGTGCCAGCAGCCCAGACAGTTCTGCCGAGCAGTACTTC	CASSPDSSAEQYF
few	TRBD1	15	TRBV15	TRBJ2-1	TGTGCCACCAGCCCCAGGACAGGGGCCTACAATGAGCAGTTCTTC	CATSPRTGAYNEQFF
.	TRBD2	16	TRBV7-9	TRBJ2-1	TGTGCCAGCAGCGAACCTGGGACTAGCGGATACAATGAGCAGTTCTTC	CASSEPGTSGYNEQFF
many	.	12	TRBV29-1	TRBJ2-3	TGCAGCGTTGAAGTCAACCGTAATACGCAGTATTTT	CSVEVNRNTQYF
few	.	15	TRBV7-2	TRBJ1-1	TGTGCCAGCAGCACCCGAATTAACCGGATCACTGAAGCTTTCTTT	CASSTRINRITEAFF
.	TRBD2	15	TRBV5-1	TRBJ2-1	TGCGCCAGCAGCTTGGAGCGGGGGGTTGTCAATGAGCAGTTCTTC	CASSLERGVVNEQFF
.	.	13	TRBV7-2	TRBJ1-1	TGTGCCAGCAGCCCATTCTCGATGACTGAAGCTTTCTTT	CASSPFSMTEAFF
few	TRBD1	15	TRBV5-1	TRBJ1-6	TGCGCCAGCAGCTTGAGACAGGGTACTAATTCACCCCTCCACTTT	CASSLRQGTNSPLHF
.	.	12	TRBV11-3	TRBJ2-1	TGTGCCAGCAGCTCTCTCTGGAACGAGCAGTTCTTC	CASSSLWNEQFF